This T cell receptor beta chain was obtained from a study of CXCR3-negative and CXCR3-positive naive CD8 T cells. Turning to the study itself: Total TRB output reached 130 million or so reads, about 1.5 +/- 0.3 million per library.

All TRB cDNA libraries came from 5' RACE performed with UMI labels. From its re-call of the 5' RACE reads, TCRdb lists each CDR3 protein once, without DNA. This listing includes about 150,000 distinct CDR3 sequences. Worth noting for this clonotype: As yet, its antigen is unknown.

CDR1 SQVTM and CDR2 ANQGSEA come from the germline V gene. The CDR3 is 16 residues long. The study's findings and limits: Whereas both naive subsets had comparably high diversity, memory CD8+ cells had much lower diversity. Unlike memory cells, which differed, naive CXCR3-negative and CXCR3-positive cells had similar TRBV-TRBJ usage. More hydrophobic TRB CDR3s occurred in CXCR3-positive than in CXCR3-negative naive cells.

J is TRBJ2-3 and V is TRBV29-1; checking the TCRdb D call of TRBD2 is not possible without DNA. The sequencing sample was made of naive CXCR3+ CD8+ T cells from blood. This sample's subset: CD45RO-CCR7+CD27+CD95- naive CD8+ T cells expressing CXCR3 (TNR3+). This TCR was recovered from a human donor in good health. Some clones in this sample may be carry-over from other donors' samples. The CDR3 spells CSVEGGLAGSTDTQYF.